Following are 24 T cell receptor beta chains from one sample sequenced in a study of blood T cell repertoires in COVID-19. Measured with immunoSEQ multiplex PCR; TCRdb has only the in-frame clones, and not every one. The sample has 120,000 or so clones; around 87% are singletons. Sequencing was carried out using peripheral blood. All receptors come from a woman aged 60-75 years with acute or convalescent COVID-19.

J is TRBJ2-3 and V is TRBV2, with 7 bases identical to TRBD1. Germline CDR1 SNHLY, CDR2 FYNNEI. The CDR3 spans 13 residues. The V and J ends lost 6 bases and 0 bases, in that order; junction bases with no gene match: 0. The CDR3 region is CASRGQSTDTQYF. The CDR3 DNA sequence: TGTGCCAGCAGGGGACAGAGCACAGATACGCAGTATTTT. The complete variable domain, with remaining parts taken from reference TRBV2 and TRBJ2-3, reads EPEVTQTPSHQVTQMGQEVILRCVPISNHLYFYWYRQILGQKVEFLVSFYNNEISEKSEIFDDQFSVERPDGSNFTLKIRSTKLEDSAMYFCASRGQSTDTQYFGPGTRLTVL.

This clone was recorded only once. The chain links TRBV2 to TRBJ1-1; 10 nucleotides line up with TRBD1. Trimming took 6 bases from V and 1 from J; bases not matched to a gene: 14. CDR3 size: 18 residues. Per the germline V gene, CDR1 is SNHLY and CDR2 is FYNNEI. The CDR3 spells CASRELRDRGITNTEAFF. The CDR3 DNA reads TGTGCCAGCAGAGAGCTCCGGGACAGGGGAATTACGAACACTGAAGCTTTCTTT.

This sequence joins TRBV6-1 and TRBJ1-2, with D perhaps matching TRBD1 (5 bases). Germline V gene lookup returns CDR1 MNHNS and CDR2 SASEGT. CDR3 length: 14 amino acids. Trimming cost V 7 bases and J 8 bases, with 20 bases left between them. The CDR3: CASTLTGGARGYTF. The CDR3 region has the DNA TGTGCCAGCACCCTAACGGGAGGGGCCAGGGGCTACACCTTC.

This chain uses TRBV7-9 with TRBJ2-1; 11 bases align to TRBD2. CDR3 size: 17 residues. Germline-derived CDR1 and CDR2 are SEHNR and FQNEAQ (reference sequence). Unmatched junction bases numbered 7, after V lost 1 base and J lost 5 bases. CDR3 in DNA: TGTGCCAGCAGCTTAGAGGGACTAGCGGCGGGACACAATGAGCAGTTCTTC. This translates into CASSLEGLAAGHNEQFF.

The rearrangement joins TRBV29-1 to TRBJ2-2; 12 bases match TRBD2. CDR1 and CDR2 (germline): SQVTM, ANQGSEA. This CDR3 is built from 16 residues. V shed 4 bases, J shed 3 bases, and the junction held 6 bases outside the gene matches. CDR3 DNA sequence: TGCAGCGTTGGGGCTAGCGGGAGGGCCCACACCGGGGAGCTGTTTTTT. This sequence encodes CSVGASGRAHTGELFF.

The gene calls are TRBV7-3 and TRBJ2-5, with 7 bases matching TRBD2. The CDR3 runs to 16 residues. Germline CDR1 is SGHTA and CDR2 is FQGTGA. Losses at the gene ends were 2 bases for V and 2 bases for J; bases not matched to a gene: 8. CDR3 nucleotide sequence: TGTGCCAGCAGCTTATTAGGGAGGGGTAAACAAGAGACCCAGTACTTC. This codes for CASSLLGRGKQETQYF. Complete variable domain (other parts from reference TRBV7-3 and TRBJ2-5): GAGVSQTPSNKVTEKGKYVELRCDPISGHTALYWYRQSLGQGPEFLIYFQGTGAADDSGLPNDRFFAVRPEGSVSTLKIQRTERGDSAVYLCASSLLGRGKQETQYFGPGTRLLVL.

This sequence joins TRBV7-3 and TRBJ2-2, with 7 nucleotides matching TRBD1. The J segment lost 6 bases and the V segment lost 4 bases, leaving 11 bases of the junction unmatched. CDR3 length: 16 amino acids. CDR1 is SGHTA and CDR2 is FQGTGA in the germline V gene. The CDR3 is CASSSSGTVMAGELFF. In nucleotides, the CDR3 is TGTGCCAGCAGCTCTTCCGGGACAGTAATGGCCGGGGAGCTGTTTTTT.

The chain employs TRBV15 and TRBJ2-1; a weak D match, TRBD2 (7 bases). The CDR3 is 17 amino acids. Germline CDR1 is LNHNV and CDR2 is YYDKDF (reference sequence). V was clipped by 2 bases and J by 7 bases, with 21 bases between them. CDR3: CATSRMDLAAGENEQFF. The CDR3 DNA reads TGTGCCACCAGCAGAATGGATCTAGCGGCAGGGGAGAATGAGCAGTTCTTC.

The chain recombines TRBV27 with TRBJ2-5; TRBD1 is a possible D gene (6 bases). The ends were cut back, 1 base at V and 4 bases at J, with 7 bases in the middle. The CDR3 loop spans 13 amino acids. Germline V lookup: CDR1 MNHEY, CDR2 SMNVEV (reference sequence). The CDR3 reads CASSLLGGETQYF. The CDR3, as DNA: TGTGCCAGCAGTTTATTAGGGGGAGAGACCCAGTACTTC.

With respect to this clone: One end of the junction does not line up with germline, which may come from a read error. J is TRBJ1-3 and V is TRBV9, with 9 bases identical to TRBD1. This CDR3 spans 14 amino acids. Germline CDR1 reads SGDLS; CDR2 reads YYNGEE. The CDR3 DNA sequence: TGCGCGTCCGGGACAGGGAGAACTGGAAACACCATATATTTT. Translated, it gives CASGTGRTGNTIYF. Full variable domain (remainder filled in from reference TRBV9 and TRBJ1-3): DSGVTQTPKHLITATGQRVTLRCSPRSGDLSVYWYQQSLDQGLQFLIQYYNGEERAKGNILERFSAQQFPDLHSELNLSSLELGDSALYFCASGTGRTGNTIYFGEGSWLTVV.

The genes are TRBV19 and TRBJ2-1; possible D gene TRBD2, 5 bases. CDR3 length equals 16 residues. Germline V gene data show CDR1 as LNHDA and CDR2 as SQIVND (reference sequence). V lost 3 bases to trimming and J lost 4 bases, with 16 bases between them. As DNA, the CDR3 is TGTGCCAGTAGTATCGGCAGCGCTAGCAATTACAATGAGCAGTTCTTC. Its protein is CASSIGSASNYNEQFF.

The J gene is TRBJ2-1, the V gene TRBV1; the table gives TRBD2 as D, unverified against the DNA. TRBV1 is an annotated pseudogene. CDR3 length: 17 residues. Here the CDR3 reads CTSSQSSTSGVYNEQFF. DNA for the CDR3: TGCACCAGCAGCCAATCCTCTACTAGCGGGGTGTACAATGAGCAGTTCTTC.

In nucleotides, the CDR3 is TGTGCCAGCGGCACCAGCTCCTATAATTCACCCCTCCACTTT. Encoded protein: CASGTSSYNSPLHF. V is TRBV28 and J is TRBJ1-6; the D is unclear. The CDR3 sequence is 14 residues long. The V end lost 8 bases, the J end lost 0 bases, and 8 bases lay between the germline ends. Germline V CDR1 and CDR2: MDHEN, SYDVKM.

The chain carries TRBV28 and TRBJ1-3; TRBD1 matches 8 bases. The J segment lost 1 base and the V segment lost 1 base, leaving 6 bases of the junction unmatched. Germline V gene lookup returns CDR1 MDHEN and CDR2 SYDVKM. The CDR3 has 17 amino acids. The CDR3 DNA reads TGTGCCAGCAGTTTATTCCTCGGACAGGGATCTGGAAACACCATATATTTT. It specifies CASSLFLGQGSGNTIYF. Drawing the rest from reference TRBV28 and TRBJ1-3, the complete variable domain is DVKVTQSSRYLVKRTGEKVFLECVQDMDHENMFWYRQDPGLGLRLIYFSYDVKMKEKGDIPEGYSVSREKKERFSLILESASTNQTSMYLCASSLFLGQGSGNTIYFGEGSWLTVV.

This clone was counted a single time. The CDR3: CATSPTGMNEKLFF. For the CDR3, the DNA is TGTGCCACCAGCCCGACAGGGATGAATGAAAAACTGTTTTTT. The rearrangement links TRBV24-1 to TRBJ1-4; 7 nucleotides match TRBD1. Germline CDR1 reads KGHDR; CDR2 reads SFDVKD. The CDR3 length is 14 residues. V was clipped by 7 bases and J by 5 bases; unmatched bases: 6.

This CDR3 reads CASSLTSGRGYTQYF. The CDR3 DNA sequence: TGTGCCAGCAGCTTAACTAGCGGGAGAGGGTATACGCAGTATTTT. The genes are TRBV11-2 and TRBJ2-3; TRBD2 matches 11 bases. The CDR3 is made up of 15 amino acids. Looked up from germline, CDR1 is SGHAT and CDR2 is FQNNGV. The ends lost 2 bases at V and 7 bases at J; junction bases unmatched: 5.

This chain connects TRBV6-6 to TRBJ2-1, with 8 bases that match TRBD2. The CDR3 is made up of 15 amino acids. The germline CDR1 and CDR2 sequences are MNHNY and SVGAGI (reference sequence). V was clipped by 4 bases and J by 1 base; unmatched bases: 3. CDR3 sequence (DNA): TGTGCCAGCAGTTCGGGACTAGTTTCCTACAATGAGCAGTTCTTC. Amino acids: CASSSGLVSYNEQFF.

The rearrangement uses TRBV12-5 and TRBJ2-3; tentatively, D is TRBD1 (6 bases). The CDR3 runs to 15 residues. V shed 1 base and J shed 4 bases, with 12 bases lying between them. The germline gives CDR1 LGHNT, CDR2 FRNRAP. The CDR3: CASGLEQGPSDTQYF. The CDR3 DNA sequence: TGTGCTAGTGGTTTGGAACAGGGTCCATCAGATACGCAGTATTTT.

The J gene is TRBJ2-2, the V gene TRBV5-4, with D perhaps TRBD1 (6 bases). Germline loops: CDR1 SGHNT, CDR2 YYREEE (reference sequence). Trimming took 0 bases from V and 4 from J, leaving 13 bases between them. This CDR3 is built from 16 residues. The chain's CDR3 is CASSLVGTGSTGELFF. For the CDR3, the DNA is TGTGCCAGCAGCTTGGTTGGAACAGGGAGCACCGGGGAGCTGTTTTTT.

This clone was recorded a few times. The genes are TRBV7-9 and TRBJ1-1; TRBD1 might be the D (5 bases). The CDR3 is 14 amino acids. V dropped 6 bases and J dropped 5 bases, with 16 bases sitting between them. Germline V gene lookup returns CDR1 SEHNR and CDR2 FQNEAQ (reference sequence). CDR3 sequence (DNA): TGTGCCAGCAGAGGGCAGGGATATCCTACTGAAGCTTTCTTT. Protein: CASRGQGYPTEAFF. Looking up the rest from reference TRBV7-9 and TRBJ1-1 gives the full variable domain: DTGVSQNPRHKITKRGQNVTFRCDPISEHNRLYWYRQTLGQGPEFLTYFQNEAQLEKSRLLSDRFSAERPKGSFSTLEIQRTEQGDSAMYLCASRGQGYPTEAFFGQGTRLTVV.

The J gene is TRBJ2-1, the V gene TRBV5-1; no clear D. From germline, CDR1 is SGHRS and CDR2 YFSETQ. CDR3 length: 15 residues. Between the trimmed V and J ends, which lost 4 bases and 0 bases, there was a span of 11 bases. CDR3 DNA: TGCGCCAGCAGCCCGAGCCCTAGCTCCTACAATGAGCAGTTCTTC. Encoded protein: CASSPSPSSYNEQFF.

This chain connects TRBV6-1 to TRBJ2-3; 13 positions match TRBD2. The V gene end was trimmed by 2 bases and the J gene end by 1 base; junction bases not matched to a gene: 6. Germline V CDR1 and CDR2: MNHNS, SASEGT. The CDR3 totals 18 residues. This chain's CDR3 is CASSERGTSGTRTDTQYF. CDR3 sequence (DNA): TGTGCCAGCAGTGAAAGGGGGACTAGCGGGACCCGCACAGATACGCAGTATTTT.

The CDR3 here is CASKTVGGTNTEAFF. The DNA for the CDR3 is TGTGCCAGCAAAACAGTAGGGGGTACGAACACTGAAGCTTTCTTT. The chain employs TRBV6-5 and TRBJ1-1, with TRBD1 as a possible D gene (6 bases). V was pared by 7 bases and J by 1 base, with 16 bases between. The CDR3 consists of 15 residues. Germline loops: CDR1 MNHEY, CDR2 SVGAGI.

The rearrangement links TRBV7-6 to TRBJ1-1, with D possibly matching TRBD1 (6 bases). The CDR3 length is 15 residues. Trimming shortened V by 6 bases and J by 1 base, and 15 bases separated the two germline ends. Germline V lookup: CDR1 SGHVS, CDR2 FNYEAQ. The CDR3 DNA is TGTGCCAGCAGGCGGGGGCGAGAATCGAACACTGAAGCTTTCTTT. Translation gives CASRRGRESNTEAFF.